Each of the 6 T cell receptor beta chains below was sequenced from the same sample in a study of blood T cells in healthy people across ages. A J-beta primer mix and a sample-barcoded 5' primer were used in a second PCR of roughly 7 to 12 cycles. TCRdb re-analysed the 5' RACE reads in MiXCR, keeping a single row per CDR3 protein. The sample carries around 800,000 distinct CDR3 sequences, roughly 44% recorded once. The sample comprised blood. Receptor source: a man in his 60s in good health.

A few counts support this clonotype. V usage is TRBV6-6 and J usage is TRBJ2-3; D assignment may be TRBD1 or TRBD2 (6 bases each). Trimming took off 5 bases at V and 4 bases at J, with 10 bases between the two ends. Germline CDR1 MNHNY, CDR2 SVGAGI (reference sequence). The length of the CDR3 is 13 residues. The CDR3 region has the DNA TGTGCCAGCAGTGGGGGGCCAGCAGATACGCAGTATTTT. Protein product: CASSGGPADTQYF.

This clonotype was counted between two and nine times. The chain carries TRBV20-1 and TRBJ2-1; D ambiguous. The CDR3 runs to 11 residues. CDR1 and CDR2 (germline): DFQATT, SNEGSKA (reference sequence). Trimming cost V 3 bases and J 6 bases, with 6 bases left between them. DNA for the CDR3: TGCAGTGCTAGTGACGTCAATGAGCAGTTCTTC. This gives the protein CSASDVNEQFF.

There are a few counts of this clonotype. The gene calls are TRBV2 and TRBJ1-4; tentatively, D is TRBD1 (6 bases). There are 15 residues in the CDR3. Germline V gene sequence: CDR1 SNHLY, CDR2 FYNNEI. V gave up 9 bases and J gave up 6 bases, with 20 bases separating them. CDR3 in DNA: TGTGCCAGTATGGGGTCAGGGGAACCCGATGAAAAACTGTTTTTT. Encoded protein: CASMGSGEPDEKLFF.

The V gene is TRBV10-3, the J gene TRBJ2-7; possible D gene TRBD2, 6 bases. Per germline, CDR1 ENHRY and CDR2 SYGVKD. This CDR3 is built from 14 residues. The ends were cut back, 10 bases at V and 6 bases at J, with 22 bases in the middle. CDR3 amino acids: CATRRGEAMFEQYF. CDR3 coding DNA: TGTGCCACCAGGAGGGGAGAAGCGATGTTCGAGCAGTACTTC.

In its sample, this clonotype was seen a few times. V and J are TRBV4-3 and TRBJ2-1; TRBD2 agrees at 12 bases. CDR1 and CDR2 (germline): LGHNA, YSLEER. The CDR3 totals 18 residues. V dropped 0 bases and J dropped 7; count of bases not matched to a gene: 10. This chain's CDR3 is CASSQDLRTSGVWNEQFF. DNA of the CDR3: TGCGCCAGCAGCCAAGATCTACGGACTAGCGGGGTCTGGAATGAGCAGTTCTTC.

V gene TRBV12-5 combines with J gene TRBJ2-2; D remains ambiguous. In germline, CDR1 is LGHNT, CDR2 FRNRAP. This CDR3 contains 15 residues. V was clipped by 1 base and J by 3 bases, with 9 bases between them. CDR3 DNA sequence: TGTGCTAGTGGTTTGGCCCCAGAGTACACCGGGGAGCTGTTTTTT. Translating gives CASGLAPEYTGELFF.